This T cell receptor beta chain stems from a study of blood T cell repertoires in COVID-19. Study details: There were acute and convalescent COVID-19 samples, and they came from the United States, Italy and Spain. The cDNA or gDNA used as material had been derived from T cells, B-cell-depleted T cells, or PBMCs.

CDR1 and CDR2 (germline): MNHEY, SVGEGT. V was pared by 4 bases and J by 6 bases, with 9 bases between. The CDR3 has 12 residues. Patients at the Seattle site were enrolled during active infection and followed longitudinally. Original processing methods: Reference gene primer amplification gave estimated nucleated cell counts. Data came from immunoSEQ multiplex PCR; TCRdb stores just in-frame clones and leaves some out. That table gives V, J and clone size, and the DNA gave D and trimming. The sample lists under 400,000 clones; over 85% were seen once. Sequencing was done on a sample of peripheral blood. This receptor was obtained from a woman aged 55-69 years with COVID-19, enrolled during active disease. The chain has TRBV6-2 or TRBV6-3 and TRBJ1-1, with TRBD1 as a possible D gene (5 bases). The CDR3 protein is CASSWGGAEAFF. In DNA, the CDR3 is TGTGCCAGCAGTTGGGGGGGGGCTGAAGCTTTCTTT.